The 22 T cell receptor beta chains given below trace back to one sample, sequenced in a study of blood T cell repertoires in COVID-19. Using immunoSEQ multiplex PCR, the repertoire was profiled, and TCRdb retains in-frame clones only, with some absent. The table includes about 220,000 clones, around 80% detected once. Sequencing was performed on peripheral blood. These receptors originate from an older woman who had recovered from COVID-19.

The chain carries TRBV9 and TRBJ2-2; 14 bases fit TRBD2. Per the germline V gene, CDR1 is SGDLS and CDR2 is YYNGEE. The CDR3 has 16 amino acids. The ends lost 2 bases at V and 5 bases at J; junction bases unmatched: 2. The CDR3 DNA reads TGTGCCAGCAGCGTCAGACTAGCGGGGGGGACCGGGGAGCTGTTTTTT. Translating gives CASSVRLAGGTGELFF.

The V and J genes are TRBV5-1 and TRBJ2-5; possibly TRBD1 for D (5 bases). The germline CDR1 and CDR2 sequences are SGHRS and YFSETQ. This CDR3 is built from 16 residues. Trimming shortened V by 0 bases and J by 7 bases, and 19 bases separated the two germline ends. The CDR3 DNA reads TGCGCCAGCAGCTTGGGAGAGTCAGGCGTTCAGGGGACCCAGTACTTC. Translating gives CASSLGESGVQGTQYF.

The V and J genes are TRBV6-2 or TRBV6-3 and TRBJ2-7; D may be TRBD2 (6 bases). V was shortened by 6 bases and J by 0 bases, with 12 bases between the two germline ends. This CDR3 is built from 14 residues. Germline CDR1 and CDR2: MNHEY and SVGEGT. Here the CDR3 DNA reads TGTGCCAGCAGACCTAGACTAGACTCCTACGAGCAGTACTTC. Its translation: CASRPRLDSYEQYF.

This chain connects TRBV21-1 to TRBJ2-3; TRBD1, as called in the table, went unchecked against the DNA. TRBV21-1 is tagged as a pseudogene. This CDR3 is 18 amino acids long. Here the CDR3 reads CASSNEPDMLYSTDTQYF. The CDR3 DNA reads TGTGCCAGCAGCAACGAGCCCGACATGCTATATAGCACAGATACGCAGTATTTT.

CDR3 DNA sequence: TGTGCCAGCAGTTACGGGCCAAGCGGGTTCGGTTATGGCTACACCTTC. Its protein product is CASSYGPSGFGYGYTF. This chain links TRBV6-5 with TRBJ1-2; no reliable D call. This CDR3 contains 16 residues. V dropped 2 bases and J dropped 5 bases, with 18 bases sitting between them. Germline CDR1 is MNHEY and CDR2 is SVGAGI.

This chain connects TRBV6-2 or TRBV6-3 to TRBJ2-7; TRBD1 matches 7 bases. With 1 base clipped from V and 1 base from J, the junction kept 4 bases outside the gene matches. Germline V gives CDR1 MNHEY, CDR2 SVGEGT. The CDR3 is made up of 15 amino acids. Here the CDR3 reads CASSYFGRGSYEQYF. The CDR3, as DNA: TGTGCCAGCAGTTACTTTGGCAGGGGGTCCTACGAGCAGTACTTC.

The rearrangement links TRBV12-5 to TRBJ2-3; 8 bases align to TRBD2. The CDR3 runs to 16 residues. CDR1 is LGHNT, CDR2 FRNRAP, per germline. Trimming took 0 bases from V and 2 from J; bases not matched to a gene: 4. The CDR3 sequence is CASGLVLAVNTDTQYF. DNA of the CDR3: TGTGCTAGTGGTTTGGTACTAGCGGTGAACACAGATACGCAGTATTTT.

CDR3 nucleotides: TGTGCCAGCAGCTTAGCCGGGAGCACAGATACGCAGTATTTT. As protein: CASSLAGSTDTQYF. The gene calls are TRBV7-2 and TRBJ2-3; D gene unclear. There are 14 residues in the CDR3. V lost 0 bases, J lost 0 bases, and 4 bases lay in between. Germline V gene data show CDR1 as SGHTA and CDR2 as FQGNSA.

This chain joins TRBV27 and TRBJ2-2; 15 bases are shared with TRBD2. Germline V gene lookup returns CDR1 MNHEY and CDR2 SMNVEV (reference sequence). The CDR3 is 15 amino acids. The ends lost 4 bases at V and 15 bases at J; junction bases unmatched: 9. The CDR3 protein is CASSSLGLAGGAMFF. CDR3 nucleotide sequence: TGTGCCAGCAGTTCCCTAGGACTAGCGGGGGGGGCCATGTTTTTT.

The rearrangement uses TRBV7-8 and TRBJ2-5, with D perhaps TRBD1 (5 bases). Germline V gene sequence: CDR1 SGHVS, CDR2 FQNEAQ. V was clipped by 1 base and J by 5 bases, with 5 bases between them. This CDR3 is 12 amino acids long. The CDR3 DNA reads TGTGCCAGCAGCTTAGACAGGGAGACCCAGTACTTC. It yields the protein CASSLDRETQYF. Full variable domain (remainder filled in from reference TRBV7-8 and TRBJ2-5): GAGVSQSPRYKVAKRGQDVALRCDPISGHVSLFWYQQALGQGPEFLTYFQNEAQLDKSGLPSDRFFAERPEGSVSTLKIQRTQQEDSAVYLCASSLDRETQYFGPGTRLLVL.

This chain links TRBV5-1 with TRBJ1-3; possibly TRBD1 for D (6 bases). Trimming removed 4 bases from V and 2 bases from J, with 13 bases in between. This CDR3 comprises 15 residues. Looked up from germline, CDR1 is SGHRS and CDR2 is YFSETQ. CDR3 in DNA: TGCGCCAGCAGCCAAACCACAGGGACTGGAAACACCATATATTTT. It is translated as CASSQTTGTGNTIYF.

This chain links TRBV5-1 with TRBJ1-6, with 8 nucleotides matching TRBD1. Unmatched junction bases numbered 9, after V lost 4 bases and J lost 0 bases. CDR1 and CDR2 from the germline V gene are SGHRS and YFSETQ. The CDR3 totals 18 residues. The CDR3 nucleotides read TGCGCCAGCAGCCCCGGGACAGGCCTCCGCTCCTATAATTCACCCCTCCACTTT. It yields the protein CASSPGTGLRSYNSPLHF.

The chain has TRBV4-1 and TRBJ2-3; 10 bases are shared with TRBD2. V gave up 0 bases and J gave up 1 base; unmatched junction bases: 10. This CDR3 is built from 19 residues. The germline V gene encodes CDR1 MGHRA and CDR2 YSYEKL. This chain's CDR3 is CASSQDWMALAGGTDTQYF. The CDR3 DNA is TGCGCCAGCAGCCAAGATTGGATGGCGCTAGCGGGGGGCACAGATACGCAGTATTTT.

The rearrangement uses TRBV3-1 (or the pseudogene TRBV3-2) and TRBJ1-1; D call uncertain. The germline V gene has CDR1 LGHDT and CDR2 YNNKEL (reference sequence). There are 18 residues in the CDR3. V dropped 5 bases and J dropped 3 bases, with 25 bases sitting between them. CDR3 sequence: CASSDSQAAIQEDTEAFF. The DNA of the CDR3 is TGTGCCAGCAGCGATTCTCAGGCCGCAATCCAGGAGGACACTGAAGCTTTCTTT.

In the case of this clone: Other DNA variants within this sample encode the same CDR3. The V and J genes are TRBV5-1 and TRBJ2-2; 7 bases are shared with TRBD1. There are 14 residues in the CDR3. V shed 3 bases and J 6 bases; nucleotides not matched to a gene: 5. CDR1 is SGHRS, CDR2 YFSETQ, per germline. The CDR3 here is CASSSLQGPGELFF. The CDR3 bases are TGCGCCAGCAGCTCTCTACAGGGGCCCGGGGAGCTGTTTTTT.

V is TRBV12-5 and J is TRBJ1-4; TRBD1 matches at 9 bases. Germline V gene data show CDR1 as LGHNT and CDR2 as FRNRAP. CDR3 length: 16 amino acids. Germline trimming cut 1 base from V and 0 bases from J; bases unmatched to any gene: 0. This CDR3 reads CASGLGQGATNEKLFF. CDR3 DNA: TGTGCTAGTGGTTTGGGACAGGGGGCAACTAATGAAAAACTGTTTTTT.

This chain joins TRBV29-1 and TRBJ1-4; no clear D gene. CDR1 is SQVTM, CDR2 ANQGSEA, per germline. The CDR3 sequence is 12 residues long. The V gene lost 6 bases and the J gene lost 7 bases, with 12 bases spanning the gap. In DNA form, the CDR3 reads TGCAGCGTAGGCCTGGGCCTTGAAAAACTGTTTTTT. It codes for CSVGLGLEKLFF.

The rearrangement joins TRBV5-6 to TRBJ1-3, with a tentative D call TRBD1 (6 bases). The CDR3 totals 16 residues. CDR1 SGHDT and CDR2 YYEEEE come from the germline V gene. V was cut by 5 bases and J by 0 bases, with 15 bases left in between. The CDR3 nucleotides are TGTGCCAGCAGTTCCCTAGACAGGCGCTCTGGAAACACCATATATTTT. Residues: CASSSLDRRSGNTIYF. Full variable domain (missing parts from reference TRBV5-6 and TRBJ1-3): DAGVTQSPTHLIKTRGQQVTLRCSPKSGHDTVSWYQQALGQGPQFIFQYYEEEERQRGNFPDRFSGHQFPNYSSELNVNALLLGDSALYLCASSSLDRRSGNTIYFGEGSWLTVV.

The gene calls are TRBV27 and TRBJ1-2, with 10 nucleotides matching TRBD1. The CDR3 is 14 amino acids. The V and J ends lost 4 bases and 8 bases, in that order; junction bases with no gene match: 7. Germline V gene sequence: CDR1 MNHEY, CDR2 SMNVEV (reference sequence). CDR3 coding DNA: TGTGCCAGCAGTTCCGACAGGGGGCAGGGAGGCTACACCTTC. Its protein product is CASSSDRGQGGYTF.

The J gene is TRBJ2-6, the V gene TRBV19; the D gene is possibly TRBD2 (6 bases). In germline, CDR1 is LNHDA, CDR2 SQIVND (reference sequence). The length of the CDR3 is 16 residues. V was clipped by 3 bases and J by 3 bases, with 12 bases between them. The CDR3 nucleotides are TGTGCCAGTAGTATCGAATGGAGGGTTGGGGCCAACGTCCTGACTTTC. Protein sequence: CASSIEWRVGANVLTF.

The chain recombines TRBV3-1 (or the pseudogene TRBV3-2) with TRBJ1-6; D is possibly TRBD1 (5 bases). Trimming pared 1 base from V and 8 bases from J, leaving 12 bases between. CDR3 length: 15 residues. Germline CDR1 and CDR2: LGHDT and YNNKEL (reference sequence). CDR3 nucleotides: TGTGCCAGCAGCCAAGTGTGGACCAGGGATTCACCCCTCCACTTT. Translation: CASSQVWTRDSPLHF.

This rearrangement joins TRBV9 to TRBJ2-3; D not resolved. Trimming removed 4 bases at V and 0 bases at J, with 12 bases between. This CDR3 region has 15 residues. Germline V gene lookup returns CDR1 SGDLS and CDR2 YYNGEE. The CDR3 region is CASSTSQSSTDTQYF. CDR3 sequence (DNA): TGTGCCAGCAGCACCTCACAGAGTAGCACAGATACGCAGTATTTT.